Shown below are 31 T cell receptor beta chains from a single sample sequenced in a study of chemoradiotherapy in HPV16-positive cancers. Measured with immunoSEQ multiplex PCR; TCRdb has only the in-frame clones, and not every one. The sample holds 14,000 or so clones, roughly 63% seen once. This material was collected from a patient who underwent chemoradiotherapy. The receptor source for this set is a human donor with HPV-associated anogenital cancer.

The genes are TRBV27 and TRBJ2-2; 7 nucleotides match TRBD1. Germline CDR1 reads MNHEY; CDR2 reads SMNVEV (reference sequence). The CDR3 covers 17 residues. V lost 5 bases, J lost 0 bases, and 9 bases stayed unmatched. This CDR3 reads CASSILTGQTNTGELFF. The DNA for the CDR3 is TGTGCCAGCAGTATCCTAACGGGACAGACGAACACCGGGGAGCTGTTTTTT.

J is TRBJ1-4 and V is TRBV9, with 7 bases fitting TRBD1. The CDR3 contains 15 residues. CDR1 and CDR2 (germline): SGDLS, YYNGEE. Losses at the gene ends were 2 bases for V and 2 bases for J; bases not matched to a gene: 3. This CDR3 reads CASSVVGGTNEKLFF. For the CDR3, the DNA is TGTGCCAGCAGCGTCGTAGGGGGCACTAATGAAAAACTGTTTTTT.

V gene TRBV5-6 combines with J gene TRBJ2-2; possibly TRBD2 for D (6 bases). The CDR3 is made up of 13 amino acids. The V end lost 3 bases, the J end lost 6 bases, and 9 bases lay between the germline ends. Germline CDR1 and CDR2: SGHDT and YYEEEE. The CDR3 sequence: CASSSERAGELFF. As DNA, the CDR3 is TGTGCCAGCAGCTCCGAGCGGGCCGGGGAGCTGTTTTTT.

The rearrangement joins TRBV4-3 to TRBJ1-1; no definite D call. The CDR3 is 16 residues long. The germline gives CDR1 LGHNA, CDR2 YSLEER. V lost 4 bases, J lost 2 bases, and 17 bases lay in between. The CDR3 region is CASSPASGNINTEAFF. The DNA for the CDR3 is TGCGCCAGCAGCCCAGCCTCCGGAAACATTAACACTGAAGCTTTCTTT.

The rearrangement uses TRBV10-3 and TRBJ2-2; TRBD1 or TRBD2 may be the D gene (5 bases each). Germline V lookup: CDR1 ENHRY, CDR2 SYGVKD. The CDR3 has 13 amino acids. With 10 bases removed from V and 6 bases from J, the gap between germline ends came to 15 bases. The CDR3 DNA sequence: TGTGCCACCATTCCCGGGGCGCCCGGGGAGCTGTTTTTT. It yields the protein CATIPGAPGELFF.

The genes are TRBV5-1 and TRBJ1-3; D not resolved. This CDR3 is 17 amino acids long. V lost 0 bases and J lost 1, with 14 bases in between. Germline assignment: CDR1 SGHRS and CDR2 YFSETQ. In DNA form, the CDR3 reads TGCGCCAGCAGCTTGGCCCCCACTCGGGTTTCTGGAAACACCATATATTTT. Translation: CASSLAPTRVSGNTIYF.

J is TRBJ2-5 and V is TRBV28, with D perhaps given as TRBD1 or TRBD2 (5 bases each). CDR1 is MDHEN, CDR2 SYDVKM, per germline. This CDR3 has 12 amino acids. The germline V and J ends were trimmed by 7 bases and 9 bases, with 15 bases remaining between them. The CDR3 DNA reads TGTGCCAGCACCCCTCAGAGGGGACCCCAGTACTTC. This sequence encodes CASTPQRGPQYF.

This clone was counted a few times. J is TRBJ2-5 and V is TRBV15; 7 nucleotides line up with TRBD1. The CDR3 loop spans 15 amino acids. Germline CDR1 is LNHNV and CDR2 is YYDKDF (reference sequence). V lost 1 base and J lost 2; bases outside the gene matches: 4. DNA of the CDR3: TGTGCCACCAGCAGAGCGCCGGGACAGCAAGAGACCCAGTACTTC. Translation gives CATSRAPGQQETQYF.

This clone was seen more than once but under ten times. CDR3 amino acids: CAWKGEWGTEAFF. CDR3 DNA: TGTGCCTGGAAAGGGGAATGGGGCACTGAAGCTTTCTTT. J is TRBJ1-1 and V is TRBV30, with D maybe TRBD1 (5 bases). CDR1 and CDR2 from the germline V gene are GTSNPN and SVGIG (reference sequence). This CDR3 comprises 13 residues. With 4 bases removed from V and 4 bases from J, the gap between germline ends came to 13 bases.

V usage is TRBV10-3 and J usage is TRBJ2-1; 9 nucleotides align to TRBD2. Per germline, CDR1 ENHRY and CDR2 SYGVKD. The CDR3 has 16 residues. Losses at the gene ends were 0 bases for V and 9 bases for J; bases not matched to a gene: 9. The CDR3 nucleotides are TGTGCCATCAGTGAGTCCGGGCGGGGGGGCAGTGGTGAGCAGTTCTTC. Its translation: CAISESGRGGSGEQFF.

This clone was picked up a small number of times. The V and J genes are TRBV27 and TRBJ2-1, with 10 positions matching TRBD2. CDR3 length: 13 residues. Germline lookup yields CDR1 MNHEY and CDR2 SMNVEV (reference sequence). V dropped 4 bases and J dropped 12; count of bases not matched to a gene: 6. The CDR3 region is CASSWASGGRQFF. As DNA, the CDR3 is TGTGCCAGCAGTTGGGCTAGCGGGGGACGGCAGTTCTTC.

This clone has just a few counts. The CDR3 DNA reads TGCGCCAGCAGCTTGGGCACCCGGGGGGTTGGCTACACCTTC. This encodes CASSLGTRGVGYTF. The chain links TRBV5-1 to TRBJ1-2, with a possible D match to TRBD1 (5 bases). Trimming shortened V by 0 bases and J by 7 bases, and 13 bases separated the two germline ends. Germline-derived CDR1 and CDR2 are SGHRS and YFSETQ. The CDR3 is 14 residues long.

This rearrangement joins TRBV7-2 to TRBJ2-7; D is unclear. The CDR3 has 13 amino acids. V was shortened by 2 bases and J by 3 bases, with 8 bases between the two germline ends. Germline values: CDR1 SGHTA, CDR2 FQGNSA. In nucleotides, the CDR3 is TGTGCCAGCAGCTTATTTACCGGCTACGAGCAGTACTTC. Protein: CASSLFTGYEQYF. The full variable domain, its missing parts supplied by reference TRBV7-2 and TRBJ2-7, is GAGVSQSPSNKVTEKGKDVELRCDPISGHTALYWYRQSLGQGLEFLIYFQGNSAPDKSGLPSDRFSAERTGGSVSTLTIQRTQQEDSAVYLCASSLFTGYEQYFGPGTRLTVT.

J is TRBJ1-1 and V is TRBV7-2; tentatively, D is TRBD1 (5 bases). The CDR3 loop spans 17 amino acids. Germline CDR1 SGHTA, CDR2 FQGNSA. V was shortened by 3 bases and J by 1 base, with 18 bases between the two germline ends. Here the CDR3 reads CASSFRGRIQKNTEAFF. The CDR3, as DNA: TGTGCCAGCAGCTTCCGGGGCAGGATACAGAAGAACACTGAAGCTTTCTTT.

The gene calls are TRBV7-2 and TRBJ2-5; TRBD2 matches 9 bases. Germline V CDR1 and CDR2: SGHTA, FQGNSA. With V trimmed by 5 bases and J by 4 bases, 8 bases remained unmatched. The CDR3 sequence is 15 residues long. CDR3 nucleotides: TGTGCCAGCAGCCCTCTAGCGGGATTGGTAGAGACCCAGTACTTC. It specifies CASSPLAGLVETQYF. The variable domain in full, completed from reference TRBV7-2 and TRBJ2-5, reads GAGVSQSPSNKVTEKGKDVELRCDPISGHTALYWYRQSLGQGLEFLIYFQGNSAPDKSGLPSDRFSAERTGGSVSTLTIQRTQQEDSAVYLCASSPLAGLVETQYFGPGTRLLVL.

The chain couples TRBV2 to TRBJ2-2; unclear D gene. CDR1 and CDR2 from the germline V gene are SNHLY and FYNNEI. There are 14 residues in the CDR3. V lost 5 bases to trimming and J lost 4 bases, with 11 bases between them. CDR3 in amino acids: CASSLERPTGELFF. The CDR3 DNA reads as TGTGCCAGCAGTCTGGAGAGGCCCACCGGGGAGCTGTTTTTT.

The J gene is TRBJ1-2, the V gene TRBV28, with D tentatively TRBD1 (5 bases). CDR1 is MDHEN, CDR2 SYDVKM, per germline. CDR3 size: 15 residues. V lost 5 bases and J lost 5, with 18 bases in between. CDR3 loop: CASSPPDSTLYGYTF. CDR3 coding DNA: TGTGCCAGCAGTCCACCAGACAGCACTCTTTATGGCTACACCTTC.

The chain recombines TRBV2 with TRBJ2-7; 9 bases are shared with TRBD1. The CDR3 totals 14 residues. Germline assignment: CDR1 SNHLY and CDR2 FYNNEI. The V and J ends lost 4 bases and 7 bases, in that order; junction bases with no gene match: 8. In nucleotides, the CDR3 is TGTGCCAGCAGTGTGGGACAGGGTCTCCGGGAGCAGTACTTC. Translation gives CASSVGQGLREQYF.

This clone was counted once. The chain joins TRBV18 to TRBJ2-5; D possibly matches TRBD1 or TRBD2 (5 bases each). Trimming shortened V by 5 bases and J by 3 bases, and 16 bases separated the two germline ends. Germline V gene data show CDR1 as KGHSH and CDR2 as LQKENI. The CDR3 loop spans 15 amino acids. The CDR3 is CASSYAGTQEETQYF. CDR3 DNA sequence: TGTGCCAGCTCATATGCCGGGACGCAAGAAGAGACCCAGTACTTC.

CDR3 sequence: CASSDTGDQPQHF. CDR3 DNA sequence: TGTGCCAGCAGTGATACTGGAGATCAGCCCCAGCATTTT. The V gene is TRBV2, the J gene TRBJ1-5; D gene ambiguous. The length of the CDR3 is 13 residues. V lost 3 bases and J 5 bases, leaving 8 bases between the germline ends. Germline CDR1 is SNHLY and CDR2 is FYNNEI.

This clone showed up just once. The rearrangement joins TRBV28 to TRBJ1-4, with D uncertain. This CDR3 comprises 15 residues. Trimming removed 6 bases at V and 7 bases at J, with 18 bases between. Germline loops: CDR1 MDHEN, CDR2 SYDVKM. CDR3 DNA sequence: TGTGCCAGCAGCCCCCGATCTTGGGGAGGTGAAAAACTGTTTTTT. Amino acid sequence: CASSPRSWGGEKLFF.

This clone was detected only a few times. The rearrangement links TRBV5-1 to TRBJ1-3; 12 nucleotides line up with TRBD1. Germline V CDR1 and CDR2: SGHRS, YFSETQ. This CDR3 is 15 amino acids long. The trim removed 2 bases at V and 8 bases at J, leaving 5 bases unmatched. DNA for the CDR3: TGCGCCAGCAGCTTCGGGACAGGGGGCCTTGACACCATATATTTT. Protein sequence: CASSFGTGGLDTIYF.

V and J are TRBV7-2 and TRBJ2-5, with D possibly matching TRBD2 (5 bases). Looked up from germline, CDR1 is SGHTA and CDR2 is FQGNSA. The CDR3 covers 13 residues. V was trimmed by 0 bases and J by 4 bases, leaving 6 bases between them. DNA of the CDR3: TGTGCCAGCAGCTTAGCAGGGAGAGAGACCCAGTACTTC. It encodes CASSLAGRETQYF.

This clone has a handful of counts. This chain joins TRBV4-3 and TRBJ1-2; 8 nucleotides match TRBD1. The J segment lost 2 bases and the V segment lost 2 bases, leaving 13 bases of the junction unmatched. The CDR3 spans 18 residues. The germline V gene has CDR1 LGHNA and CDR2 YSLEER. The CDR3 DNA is TGCGCCAGCAGCCAACCTTCGGGGGGCCAGGGGGCGAACTATGGCTACACCTTC. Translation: CASSQPSGGQGANYGYTF.

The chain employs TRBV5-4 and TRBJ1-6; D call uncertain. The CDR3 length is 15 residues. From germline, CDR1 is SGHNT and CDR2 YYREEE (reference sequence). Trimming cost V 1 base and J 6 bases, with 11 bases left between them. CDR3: CASSLSWPSNSPLHF. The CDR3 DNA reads TGTGCCAGCAGCTTGAGTTGGCCTAGTAATTCACCCCTCCACTTT.

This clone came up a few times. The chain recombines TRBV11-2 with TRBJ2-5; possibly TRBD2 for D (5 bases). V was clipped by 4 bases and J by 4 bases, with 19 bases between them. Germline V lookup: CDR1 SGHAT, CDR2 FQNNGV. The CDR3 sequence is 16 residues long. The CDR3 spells CASSSRIRGIGETQYF. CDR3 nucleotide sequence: TGTGCCAGCAGCTCACGGATAAGAGGGATCGGAGAGACCCAGTACTTC.

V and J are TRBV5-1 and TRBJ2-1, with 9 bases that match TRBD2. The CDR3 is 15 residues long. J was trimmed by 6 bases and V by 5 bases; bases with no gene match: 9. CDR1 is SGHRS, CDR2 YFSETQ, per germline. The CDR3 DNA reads TGCGCCAGCAGGGGTAGCGGGGGTCGGCTCAATGAGCAGTTCTTC. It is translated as CASRGSGGRLNEQFF.

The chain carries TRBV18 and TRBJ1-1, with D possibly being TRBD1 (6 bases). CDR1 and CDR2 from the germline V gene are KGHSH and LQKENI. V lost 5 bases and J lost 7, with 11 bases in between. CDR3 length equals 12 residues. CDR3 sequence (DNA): TGTGCCAGCTCAGGGACACGGCGTGAAGCTTTCTTT. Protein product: CASSGTRREAFF.

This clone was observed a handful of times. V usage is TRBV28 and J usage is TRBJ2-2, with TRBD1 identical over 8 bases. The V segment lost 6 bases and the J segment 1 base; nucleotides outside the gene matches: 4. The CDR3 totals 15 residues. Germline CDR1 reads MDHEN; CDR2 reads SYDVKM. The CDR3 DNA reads TGTGCCAGCAGCCTCGGACAGGGGAACACCGGGGAGCTGTTTTTT. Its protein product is CASSLGQGNTGELFF.

CDR3 amino acids: CASSESGGPDEQFF. In DNA, the CDR3 is TGTGCCAGCAGTGAATCCGGGGGCCCGGATGAGCAGTTCTTC. The rearrangement joins TRBV25-1 to TRBJ2-1; D may match TRBD1 or TRBD2 (6 bases each). Germline assignment: CDR1 MGHDK and CDR2 SYGVNS. V dropped 1 base and J dropped 8 bases, with 12 bases sitting between them. The CDR3 runs 14 residues.

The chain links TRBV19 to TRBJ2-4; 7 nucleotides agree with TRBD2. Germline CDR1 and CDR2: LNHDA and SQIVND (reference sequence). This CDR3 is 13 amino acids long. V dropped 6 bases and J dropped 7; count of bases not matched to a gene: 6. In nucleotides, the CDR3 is TGTGCCAGTAGAGACGGGGGGTTGAACATTCAGTACTTC. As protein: CASRDGGLNIQYF.